This T cell receptor beta chain appears in the sequencing data of a study of long-term antiretroviral therapy in people with HIV. V lost 3 bases to trimming and J lost 0 bases; unmatched junction nucleotides: 2. The CDR3 has 15 residues. The V gene's germline CDR1 is SGDLS and CDR2 YYNGEE. Clinicians in the United States treated all participants with HIV. Roughly 1-10 million cryopreserved PBMC were held in samples before DNA extraction. This clone was seen only once. Its specificity is not known. Notes on the study in general: Clones with expansion before ART led the repertoire at all time points. Repertoires looked antigen-experienced, with only a slight naive shift after ART.

Samples were assayed with immunoSEQ v3.0 at survey level. This table comes from immunoSEQ multiplex PCR, and its TCRdb copy is limited to in-frame clones, with some not included. Of 15,000 or so clones listed, roughly 86% are singletons. This TCR was sampled from a man aged 40-55 years with HIV. Sequences were derived from unsorted PBMCs, sampled 6.2 years after starting antiretroviral therapy. V gene TRBV9 combines with J gene TRBJ2-1, with 8 bases identical to TRBD2. This CDR3 reads CASSEAGVSYNEQFF. The CDR3 nucleotides are TGTGCCAGCAGCGAAGCGGGAGTCTCCTACAATGAGCAGTTCTTC.